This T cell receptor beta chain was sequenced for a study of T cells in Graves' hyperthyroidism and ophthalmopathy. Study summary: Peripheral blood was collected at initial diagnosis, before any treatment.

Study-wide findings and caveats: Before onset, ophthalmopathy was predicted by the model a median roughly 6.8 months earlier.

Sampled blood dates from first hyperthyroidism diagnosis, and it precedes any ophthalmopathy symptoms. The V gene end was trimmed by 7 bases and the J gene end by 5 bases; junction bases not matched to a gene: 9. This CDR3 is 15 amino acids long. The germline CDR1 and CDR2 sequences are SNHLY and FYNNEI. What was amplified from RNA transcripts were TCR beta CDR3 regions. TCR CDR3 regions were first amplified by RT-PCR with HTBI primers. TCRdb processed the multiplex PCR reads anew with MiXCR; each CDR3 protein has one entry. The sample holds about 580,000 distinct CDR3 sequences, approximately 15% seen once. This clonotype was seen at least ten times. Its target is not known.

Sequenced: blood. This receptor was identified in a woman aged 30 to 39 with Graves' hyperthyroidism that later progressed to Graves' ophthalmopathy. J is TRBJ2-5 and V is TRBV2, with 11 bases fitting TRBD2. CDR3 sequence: CASKATSGSVETQYF. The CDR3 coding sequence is TGTGCCAGCAAGGCTACTAGCGGGAGTGTTGAGACCCAGTACTTC.